This T cell receptor (beta chain) came from a study of CXCR3-negative and CXCR3-positive naive CD8 T cells. Study-wide results and caveats: More hydrophobic TRB CDR3s were found in CXCR3-positive naive cells than in CXCR3-negative naive cells. Unlike memory cells, which differed, naive CXCR3-negative and CXCR3-positive cells had similar TRBV-TRBJ usage. Diversity ran similarly high across both naive subsets but far lower in memory CD8+ cells.

For this clonotype: Its specificity is unknown.

The germline V gene has CDR1 PRHDT and CDR2 FYEKMQ (reference sequence). This CDR3 region has 16 residues. Via 5' RACE with UMI labels, TRB cDNA libraries were prepared. TCRdb reanalyzed the 5' RACE reads, giving one entry per CDR3 protein sequence and no DNA. Its table records thousands of distinct CDR3 sequences. V usage is TRBV13 and J usage is TRBJ2-3; the D call of TRBD1 rests on TCRdb alone, since no DNA is present to check it. The specimen sequenced was naive CXCR3+ CD8+ T cells from blood. Subset here: CD45RO-CCR7+CD27+CD95- naive CD8+ T cells expressing CXCR3 (TNR3+). This TCR came from a human donor in good health. Some clones in this sample may be carry-over from other donors' samples. CDR3 in amino acids: CASTTETGPSTATQYF.